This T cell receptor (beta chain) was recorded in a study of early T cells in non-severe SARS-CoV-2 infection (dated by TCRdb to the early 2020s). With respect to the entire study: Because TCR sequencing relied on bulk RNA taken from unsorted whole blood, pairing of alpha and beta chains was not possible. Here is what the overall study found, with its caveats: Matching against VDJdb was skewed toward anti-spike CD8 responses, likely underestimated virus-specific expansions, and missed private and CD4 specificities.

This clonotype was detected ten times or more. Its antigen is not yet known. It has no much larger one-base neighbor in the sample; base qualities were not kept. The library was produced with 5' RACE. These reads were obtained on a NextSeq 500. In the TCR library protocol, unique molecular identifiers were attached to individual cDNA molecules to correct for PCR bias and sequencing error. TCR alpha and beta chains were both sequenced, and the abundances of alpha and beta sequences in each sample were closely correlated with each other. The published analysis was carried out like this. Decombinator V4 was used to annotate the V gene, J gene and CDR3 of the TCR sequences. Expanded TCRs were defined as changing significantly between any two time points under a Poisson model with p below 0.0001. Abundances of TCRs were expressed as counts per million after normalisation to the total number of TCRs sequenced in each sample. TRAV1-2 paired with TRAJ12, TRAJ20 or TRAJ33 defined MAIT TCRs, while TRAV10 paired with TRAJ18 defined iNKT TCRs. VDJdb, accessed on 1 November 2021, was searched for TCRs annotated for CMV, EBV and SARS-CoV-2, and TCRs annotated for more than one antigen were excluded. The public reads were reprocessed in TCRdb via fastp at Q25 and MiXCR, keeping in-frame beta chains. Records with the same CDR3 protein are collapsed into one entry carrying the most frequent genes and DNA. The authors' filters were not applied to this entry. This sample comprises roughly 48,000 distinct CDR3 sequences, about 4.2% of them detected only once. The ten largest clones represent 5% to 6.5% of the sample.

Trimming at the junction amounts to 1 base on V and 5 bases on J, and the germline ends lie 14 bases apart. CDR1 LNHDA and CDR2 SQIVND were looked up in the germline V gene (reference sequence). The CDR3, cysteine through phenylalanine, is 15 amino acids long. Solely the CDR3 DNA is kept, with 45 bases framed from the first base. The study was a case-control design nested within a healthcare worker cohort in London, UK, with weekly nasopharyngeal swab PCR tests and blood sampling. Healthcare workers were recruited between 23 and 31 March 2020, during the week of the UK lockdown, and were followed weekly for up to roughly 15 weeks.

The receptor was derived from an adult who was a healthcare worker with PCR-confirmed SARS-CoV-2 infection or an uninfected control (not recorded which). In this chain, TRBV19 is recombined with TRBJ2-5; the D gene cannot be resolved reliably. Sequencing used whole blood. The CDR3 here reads CASSIGTAKTETQYF. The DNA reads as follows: TGTGCCAGTAGTATAGGGACCGCAAAGACCGAGACCCAGTACTTC. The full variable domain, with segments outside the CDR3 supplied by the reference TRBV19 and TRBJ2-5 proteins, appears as DGGITQSPKYLFRKEGQNVTLSCEQNLNHDAMYWYRQDPGQGLRLIYYSQIVNDFQKGDIAEGYSVSREKKESFPLTVTSAQKNPTAFYLCASSIGTAKTETQYFGPGTRLLVL.